The clone carrying this T cell receptor (beta chain) was counted only a few times. Its antigen is not identified. These data originate in a study of beta chain features in type 1 diabetes. Study results and caveats: Within each of all four CD4+ subsets, Type 1 diabetes patients had TCRB CDR3s that were moderately but significantly shorter. PCR may have favored shorter templates equally in patients and controls. A pattern of fewer insertions and more deletions at VDJ junctions was seen in type 1 diabetes patients.

By way of CD45RO/CCR7/CD25/CD127/CD95/CD27, the CD4+ regulatory, stem cell-like memory, central memory and naive cells were sorted. V was cut by 3 bases and J by 3 bases, with 11 bases left in between. Germline V CDR1 and CDR2: SNHLY, FYNNEI. This CDR3 has 14 residues. Since all of the isolated RNA was reverse transcribed, expressed TCRB transcripts were what got sequenced. Using immunoSEQ multiplex PCR, the repertoire was profiled, and TCRdb retains in-frame clones only, with some absent. The data show roughly 730,000 clones, 13% seen once. The TCR was taken from a man aged 18 to 29 with type 1 diabetes. Material: naive CD4+ T cells from blood. The genes are TRBV2 and TRBJ1-2; D might be TRBD1 (5 bases). CDR3 bases: TGTGCCAGCAGTGAGATTTCAGGGTACTATGGCTACACCTTC. It is translated as CASSEISGYYGYTF.